The entry below describes one TCR beta chain. The antigen remains undetermined. Via MiXCR, TCRdb re-called the 5' RACE reads, giving one row per CDR3 protein. This table holds some 800,000 distinct CDR3 sequences, 12% found once. The data were obtained in a study of CD8 T cells in ankylosing spondylitis. Overall study findings and caveats: What seemed typical of ankylosing spondylitis blood was a TCR beta motif built from roughly 8 highly homologous variants.

Sequenced: blood, either unsorted or a sorted T cell fraction (not recorded which). This clonotype was obtained from a male donor with ankylosing spondylitis.

In DNA form, the CDR3 reads TGCAGCGCCTCCTATGGGCTGGGTGAAAAACTGTTTTTT. Encoded protein: CSASYGLGEKLFF. The chain recombines TRBV29-1 with TRBJ1-4; no definite D call. The CDR3 contains 13 residues. Germline V CDR1 and CDR2: SQVTM, ANQGSEA. The V gene lost 7 bases and the J gene lost 7 bases, with 16 bases spanning the gap. The full variable domain, in which reference TRBV29-1 and TRBJ1-4 provide the parts outside the CDR3, is SAVISQKPSRDICQRGTSLTIQCQVDSQVTMMFWYRQQPGQSLTLIATANQGSEATYESGFVIDKFPISRPNLTFSTLTVSNMSPEDSSIYLCSASYGLGEKLFFGSGTQLSVL.